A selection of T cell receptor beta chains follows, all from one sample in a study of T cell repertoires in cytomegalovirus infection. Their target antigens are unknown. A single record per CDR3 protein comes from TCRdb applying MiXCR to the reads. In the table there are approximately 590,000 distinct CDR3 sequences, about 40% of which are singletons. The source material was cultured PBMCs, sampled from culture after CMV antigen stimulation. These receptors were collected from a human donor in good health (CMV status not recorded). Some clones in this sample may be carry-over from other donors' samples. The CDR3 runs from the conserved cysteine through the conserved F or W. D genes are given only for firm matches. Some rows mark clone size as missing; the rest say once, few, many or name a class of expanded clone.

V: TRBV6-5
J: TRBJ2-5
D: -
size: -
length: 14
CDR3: CASSEDSFRETQYF
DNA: TGTGCCAGCAGTGAGGACAGCTTCAGGGAGACCCAGTACTTC

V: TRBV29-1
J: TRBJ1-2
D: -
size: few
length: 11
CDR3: CSVQDAYGYTF
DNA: TGCAGCGTACAGGACGCATATGGCTACACCTTC

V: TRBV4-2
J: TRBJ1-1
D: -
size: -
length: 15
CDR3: CASSQEARLLTEAFF
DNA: TGTGCCAGCAGCCAAGAAGCCAGGTTGCTCACTGAAGCTTTCTTT

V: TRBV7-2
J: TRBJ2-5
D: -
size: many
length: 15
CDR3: CASSSNVRPQETQYF
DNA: TGTGCCAGCAGCTCTAACGTCAGACCGCAAGAGACCCAGTACTTC

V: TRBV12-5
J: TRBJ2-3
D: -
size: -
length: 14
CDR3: CASGLVGSTDTQYF
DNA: TGTGCTAGTGGTTTGGTGGGGAGCACAGATACGCAGTATTTT

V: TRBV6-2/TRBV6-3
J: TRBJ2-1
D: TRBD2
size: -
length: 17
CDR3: CASSPTSGRWSYNEQFF
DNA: TGTGCCAGCAGCCCTACTAGCGGGAGATGGTCCTACAATGAGCAGTTCTTC

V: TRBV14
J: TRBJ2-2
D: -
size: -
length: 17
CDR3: CASSRQQGSIDTGELFF
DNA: TGTGCCAGCAGCCGCCAACAGGGATCAATTGACACCGGGGAGCTGTTTTTT

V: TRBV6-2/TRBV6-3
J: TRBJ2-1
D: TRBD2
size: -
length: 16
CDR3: CASSHGLAGVKNEQFF
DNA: TGTGCCAGCAGTCACGGACTAGCGGGGGTTAAAAATGAGCAGTTCTTC

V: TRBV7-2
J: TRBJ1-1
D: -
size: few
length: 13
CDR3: CASSPLADTEAFF
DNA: TGTGCCAGCAGCCCCTTGGCCGACACTGAAGCTTTCTTT

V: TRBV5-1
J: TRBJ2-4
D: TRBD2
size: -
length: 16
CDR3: CASSGERGGAKNIQYF
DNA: TGCGCCAGCAGTGGAGAGCGGGGGGGAGCCAAAAACATTCAGTACTTC

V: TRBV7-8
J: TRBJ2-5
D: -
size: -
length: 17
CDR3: CASSYFRPEGWGETQYF
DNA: TGTGCCAGCAGTTATTTCCGTCCTGAGGGCTGGGGAGAGACCCAGTACTTC

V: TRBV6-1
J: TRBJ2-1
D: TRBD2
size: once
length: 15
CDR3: CASNPGTSGRDEQFF
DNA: TGTGCCAGCAATCCCGGGACTAGCGGGAGGGATGAGCAGTTCTTC

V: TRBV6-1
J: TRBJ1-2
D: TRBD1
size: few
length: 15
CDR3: CASSEQGGEREGYTF
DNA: TGTGCCAGCAGTGAACAGGGGGGCGAGCGCGAGGGCTACACCTTC

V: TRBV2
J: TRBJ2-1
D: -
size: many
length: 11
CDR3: CASSEYNEQFF
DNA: TGTGCCAGCAGTGAATACAATGAGCAGTTCTTC

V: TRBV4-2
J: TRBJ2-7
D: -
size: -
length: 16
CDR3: CASSQAAEGFAYEQYF
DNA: TGTGCCAGCAGCCAAGCAGCGGAAGGGTTCGCCTACGAGCAGTACTTC

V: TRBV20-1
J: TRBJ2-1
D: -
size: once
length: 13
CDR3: CSVIRWGDNEQFF
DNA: TGCAGTGTCATCCGTTGGGGAGACAATGAGCAGTTCTTC

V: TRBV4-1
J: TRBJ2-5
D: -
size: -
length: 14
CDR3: CASSQDLNKETQYF
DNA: TGCGCCAGCAGCCAAGATCTCAACAAAGAGACCCAGTACTTC

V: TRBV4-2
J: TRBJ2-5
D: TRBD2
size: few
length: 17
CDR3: CASSPPRLAGREETQYF
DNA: TGTGCCAGCAGCCCCCCGAGGCTAGCGGGGAGGGAAGAGACCCAGTACTTC

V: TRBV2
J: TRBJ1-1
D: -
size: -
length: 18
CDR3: CASSGNRPGKRVNTEAFF
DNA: TGTGCCAGCAGTGGGAACCGACCGGGGAAGAGGGTGAACACTGAAGCTTTCTTT

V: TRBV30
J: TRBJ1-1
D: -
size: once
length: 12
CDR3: CAWSRENTEAFF
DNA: TGTGCCTGGAGTAGAGAGAACACTGAAGCTTTCTTT

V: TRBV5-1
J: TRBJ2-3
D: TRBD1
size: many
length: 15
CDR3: CASSSTGGWADTQYF
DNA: TGCGCCAGCAGCTCGACAGGGGGCTGGGCAGATACGCAGTATTTT

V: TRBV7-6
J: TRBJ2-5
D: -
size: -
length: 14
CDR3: CASRPDSVQETQYF
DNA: TGTGCCAGCAGACCGGACAGTGTACAAGAGACCCAGTACTTC

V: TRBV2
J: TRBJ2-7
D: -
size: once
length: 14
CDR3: CASSEVRATYEQYF
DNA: TGTGCCAGCAGTGAAGTGAGGGCCACGTACGAGCAGTACTTC

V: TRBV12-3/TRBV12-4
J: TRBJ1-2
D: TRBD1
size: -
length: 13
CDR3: CASGGQAPHGYTF
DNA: TGTGCCAGCGGAGGACAGGCCCCCCATGGCTACACCTTC

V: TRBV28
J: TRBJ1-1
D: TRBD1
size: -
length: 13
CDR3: CASLGQTYTEAFF
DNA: TGTGCCAGTTTGGGACAGACCTACACTGAAGCTTTCTTT

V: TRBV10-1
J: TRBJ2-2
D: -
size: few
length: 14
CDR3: CASSEGSNTGELFF
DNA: TGCGCCAGCAGTGAGGGCAGTAACACCGGGGAGCTGTTTTTT

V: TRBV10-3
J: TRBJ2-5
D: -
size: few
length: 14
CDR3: CAISDSPGRETQYF
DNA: TGTGCCATCAGTGATAGTCCGGGGAGAGAGACCCAGTACTTC

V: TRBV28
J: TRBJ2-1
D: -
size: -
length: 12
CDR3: CASSLFALQQFF
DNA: TGTGCCAGCAGTTTATTTGCGCTGCAGCAGTTCTTC

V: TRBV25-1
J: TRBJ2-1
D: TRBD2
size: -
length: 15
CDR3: CASSESLAGRNEQFF
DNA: TGTGCCAGCAGTGAATCGCTAGCGGGAAGAAATGAGCAGTTCTTC

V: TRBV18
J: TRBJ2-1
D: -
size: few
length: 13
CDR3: CASSPPAENEQFF
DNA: TGTGCCAGCTCACCACCGGCTGAGAATGAGCAGTTCTTC

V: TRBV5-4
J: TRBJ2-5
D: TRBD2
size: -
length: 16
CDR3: CASSLGVAGGIETQYF
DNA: TGTGCCAGCAGCTTGGGGGTAGCGGGAGGGATTGAGACCCAGTACTTC

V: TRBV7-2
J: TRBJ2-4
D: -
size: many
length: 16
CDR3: CASSPSTGKGRNIQYF
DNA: TGTGCCAGCAGCCCTAGTACAGGGAAAGGGCGGAACATTCAGTACTTC

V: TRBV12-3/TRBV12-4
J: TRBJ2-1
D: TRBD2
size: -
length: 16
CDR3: CASSLGGGFSYNEQFF
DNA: TGTGCCAGCAGTTTGGGCGGGGGGTTCTCCTACAATGAGCAGTTCTTC

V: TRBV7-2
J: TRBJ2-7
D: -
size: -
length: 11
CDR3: CASSNLYEQYF
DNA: TGTGCCAGCAGCAATCTCTACGAGCAGTACTTC

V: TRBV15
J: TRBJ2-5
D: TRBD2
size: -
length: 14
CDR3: CATSRGLAGATQYF
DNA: TGTGCCACCAGCAGAGGGCTAGCGGGGGCTACCCAGTACTTC

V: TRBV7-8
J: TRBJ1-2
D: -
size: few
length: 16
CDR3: CASSSRQRWTNHGYTF
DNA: TGTGCCAGCAGCTCCAGGCAGCGCTGGACCAATCATGGCTACACCTTC

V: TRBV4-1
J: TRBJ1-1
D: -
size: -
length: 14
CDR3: CASSQDGGLAEAFF
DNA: TGCGCCAGCAGCCAAGACGGGGGGCTCGCTGAAGCTTTCTTT

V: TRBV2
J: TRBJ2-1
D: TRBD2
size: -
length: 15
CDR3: CASSASSGGVNEQFF
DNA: TGTGCCAGCAGTGCGTCTAGCGGGGGGGTCAATGAGCAGTTCTTC

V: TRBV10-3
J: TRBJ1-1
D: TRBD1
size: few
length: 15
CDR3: CAISESSGTGPVAFF
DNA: TGTGCCATCAGTGAGTCGTCCGGGACAGGGCCTGTAGCTTTCTTT

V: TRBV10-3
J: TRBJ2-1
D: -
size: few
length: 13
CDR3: CAISESSLPGEFF
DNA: TGTGCCATCAGTGAGTCCTCTTTACCGGGGGAGTTCTTC

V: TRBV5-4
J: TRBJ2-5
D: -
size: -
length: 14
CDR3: CASSLGLQQGTQYF
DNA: TGTGCCAGCAGCTTGGGACTGCAACAGGGGACCCAGTACTTC

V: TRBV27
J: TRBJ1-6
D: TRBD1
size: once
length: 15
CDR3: CASRAGDRENSPLHF
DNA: TGTGCCAGCAGGGCCGGGGACAGGGAGAATTCACCCCTCCACTTT

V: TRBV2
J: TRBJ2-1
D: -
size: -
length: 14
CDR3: CASRIARGGNEQFF
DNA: TGTGCCAGCAGAATAGCACGGGGAGGCAATGAGCAGTTCTTC

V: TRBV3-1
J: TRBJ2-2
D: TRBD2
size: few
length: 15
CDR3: CASSHRGVDTGELFF
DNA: TGTGCCAGCAGCCACCGGGGGGTGGACACCGGGGAGCTGTTTTTT

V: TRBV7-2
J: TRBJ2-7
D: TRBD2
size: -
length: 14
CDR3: CASSFGRGAYEQYF
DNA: TGTGCCAGCAGCTTCGGGCGGGGGGCCTACGAGCAGTACTTC